This entry is about one T cell receptor (beta chain). These data belong to a study of blood T cell repertoires in COVID-19. Per the original methods: Estimation of nucleated cell counts relied on the amplification of reference gene primers. TCRdb keeps only in-frame clones here, not all; method: immunoSEQ multiplex PCR. V, J and clone size are taken as reported in that table, and D and trimming were inferred from the DNA itself. Of 150,000 to 200,000 clones listed, around 90% are singletons. Germline V gene sequence: CDR1 SNHLY, CDR2 FYNNEI. The CDR3 totals 13 residues. V lost 7 bases and J lost 1, with 10 bases in between.

The receptor was derived from a middle-aged man with active or convalescent COVID-19. Sequencing input: peripheral blood. V and J are TRBV2 and TRBJ1-1; D may be TRBD1 (5 bases). CDR3 sequence: CASTRDANTEAFF. The CDR3 nucleotides are TGTGCCAGCACCAGGGATGCGAACACTGAAGCTTTCTTT.